This T cell receptor beta chain originates from a study of human T cells and chemical hapten exposure. Study background: Sensitization was performed using 2% DPC on a 2 cm by 2 cm upper inner arm skin site.

In TCRdb, the RACE reads were re-called with MiXCR into one record per CDR3 protein. The sample has some 70,000 distinct CDR3 sequences, around 10% seen once. The time point here: patch test 2, 6 weeks after DPC sensitization. Treatment described: therapeutic diphenylcyclopropenone sensitization with weekly scalp DPC. The CDR3 spans 14 residues. Looked up from germline, CDR1 is SSHAT and CDR2 is FNYEAQ (reference sequence). This clonotype appeared many times. At one boundary the junction diverges from the germline segment, which might be a read error. The receptor was isolated from a woman in her 50s with alopecia areata. Some clones in this sample may be carry-over from other donors' samples. This specimen was whole blood, taken in connection with sensitization to the hapten diphenylcyclopropenone (DPC). J is TRBJ2-5 and V is TRBV7-7, with a weak D call TRBD2 (6 bases). CDR3 loop: CASSAGPAGETQYF. CDR3 DNA sequence: TGTGCTAGCAGCGCCGGGCCAGCGGGAGAGACCCAGTACTTC.